The sequence of this T cell receptor beta chain was determined in a study of blood T cell repertoires in COVID-19. Repertoires were generated with immunoSEQ multiplex PCR, while TCRdb's copy carries only in-frame clones and drops some. This sample has approximately 210,000 clones, with around 85% found just once. Germline V gene lookup returns CDR1 MNHEY and CDR2 SMNVEV (reference sequence). The CDR3 spans 14 residues. V lost 5 bases, J lost 4 bases, and 14 bases lay in between. The sequenced sample consisted of peripheral blood. The chain employs TRBV27 and TRBJ1-2; a weak D match, TRBD1 (5 bases). The sequence came from a woman in her 70s with acute or convalescent COVID-19. The CDR3 reads CASSTLGGFYGYTF. In DNA, the CDR3 is TGTGCCAGCAGTACCCTTGGGGGGTTCTATGGCTACACCTTC.